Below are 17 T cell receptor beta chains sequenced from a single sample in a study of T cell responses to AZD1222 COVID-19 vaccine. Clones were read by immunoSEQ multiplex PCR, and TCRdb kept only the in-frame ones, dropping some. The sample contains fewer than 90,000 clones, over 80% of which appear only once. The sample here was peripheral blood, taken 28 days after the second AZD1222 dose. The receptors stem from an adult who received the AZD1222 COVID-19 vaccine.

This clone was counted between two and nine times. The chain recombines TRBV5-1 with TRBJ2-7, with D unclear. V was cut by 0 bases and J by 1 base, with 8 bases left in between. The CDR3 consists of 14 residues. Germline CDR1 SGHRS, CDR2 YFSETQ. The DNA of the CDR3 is TGCGCCAGCAGCTTGGGATCTCGTTCCTACGAGCAGTACTTC. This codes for CASSLGSRSYEQYF.

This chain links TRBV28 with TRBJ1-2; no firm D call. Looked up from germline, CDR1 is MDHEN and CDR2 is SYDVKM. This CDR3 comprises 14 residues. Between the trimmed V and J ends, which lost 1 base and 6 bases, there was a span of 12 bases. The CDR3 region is CASSLSYMVNGYTF. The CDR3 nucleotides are TGTGCCAGCAGTTTATCTTACATGGTAAATGGCTACACCTTC.

The CDR3 coding sequence is TGTGCCAGCAGCTTTGGGGGCGTCTATACGCAGTATTTT. Amino acid sequence: CASSFGGVYTQYF. The chain links TRBV12-3 or TRBV12-4 to TRBJ2-3, with a tentative D call TRBD1 (6 bases). The V end was cut by 6 bases, the J end by 7 bases, with 14 bases between. The length of the CDR3 is 13 residues.

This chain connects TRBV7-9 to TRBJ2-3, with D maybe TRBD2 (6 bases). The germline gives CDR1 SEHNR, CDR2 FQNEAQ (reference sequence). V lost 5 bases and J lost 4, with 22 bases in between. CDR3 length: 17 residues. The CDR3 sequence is CASSPQGGRTTSDTQYF. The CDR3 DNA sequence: TGTGCCAGCAGCCCTCAAGGAGGCAGGACTACTTCAGATACGCAGTATTTT.

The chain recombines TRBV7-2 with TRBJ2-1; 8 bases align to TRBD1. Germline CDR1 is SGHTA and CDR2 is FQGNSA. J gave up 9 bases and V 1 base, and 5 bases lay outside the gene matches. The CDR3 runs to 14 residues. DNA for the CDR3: TGTGCCAGCAGCTTAGGGACAGGGCATATTGAGCAGTTCTTC. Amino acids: CASSLGTGHIEQFF.

The CDR3 DNA reads as TGCAGCGTTGGACTAGCGGGAGGGCAAGAGACCCAGTACTTC. Translated, it gives CSVGLAGGQETQYF. This chain links TRBV29-1 with TRBJ2-5; 14 positions match TRBD2. Germline assignment: CDR1 SQVTM and CDR2 ANQGSEA. The CDR3 runs to 14 residues. The junction had 0 bases not matched to a gene; V was cut back by 4 bases and J by 2 bases.

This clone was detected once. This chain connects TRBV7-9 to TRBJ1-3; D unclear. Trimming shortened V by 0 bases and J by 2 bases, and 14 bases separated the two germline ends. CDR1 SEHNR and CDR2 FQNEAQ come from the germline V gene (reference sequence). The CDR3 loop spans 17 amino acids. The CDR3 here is CASSLAQVLSPGNTIYF. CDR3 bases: TGTGCCAGCAGCTTAGCGCAGGTCCTCAGCCCTGGAAACACCATATATTTT.

CDR3: CASSVGTGPGNTIYF. The CDR3 coding sequence is TGTGCCAGCAGCGTCGGGACAGGGCCTGGAAACACCATATATTTT. The chain couples TRBV5-4 to TRBJ1-3; 9 nucleotides match TRBD1. The CDR3 sequence is 15 residues long. The germline V gene has CDR1 SGHNT and CDR2 YYREEE (reference sequence). J lost 2 bases, V lost 4 bases, and 4 bases had no gene match.

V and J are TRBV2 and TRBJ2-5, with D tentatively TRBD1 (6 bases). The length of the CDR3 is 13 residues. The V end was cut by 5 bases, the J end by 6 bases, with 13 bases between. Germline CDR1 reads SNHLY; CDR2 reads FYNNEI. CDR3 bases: TGTGCCAGCAGTTATGGGGGCGGACAGACCCAGTACTTC. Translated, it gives CASSYGGGQTQYF. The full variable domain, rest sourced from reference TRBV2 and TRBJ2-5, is EPEVTQTPSHQVTQMGQEVILRCVPISNHLYFYWYRQILGQKVEFLVSFYNNEISEKSEIFDDQFSVERPDGSNFTLKIRSTKLEDSAMYFCASSYGGGQTQYFGPGTRLLVL.

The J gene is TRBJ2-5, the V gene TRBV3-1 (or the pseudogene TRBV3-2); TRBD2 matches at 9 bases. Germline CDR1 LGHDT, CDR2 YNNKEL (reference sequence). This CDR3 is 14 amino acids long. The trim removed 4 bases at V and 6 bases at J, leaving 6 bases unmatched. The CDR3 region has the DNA TGTGCCAGCAGCCCGACTAGCGGAAGAAAGACCCAGTACTTC. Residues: CASSPTSGRKTQYF.

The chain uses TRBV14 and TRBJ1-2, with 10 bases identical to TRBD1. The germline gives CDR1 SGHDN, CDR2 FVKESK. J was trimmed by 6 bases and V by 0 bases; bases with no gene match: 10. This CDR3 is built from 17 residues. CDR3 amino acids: CASSQELRDRGFDGYTF. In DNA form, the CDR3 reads TGTGCCAGCAGCCAAGAATTGCGGGACAGGGGATTTGATGGCTACACCTTC.

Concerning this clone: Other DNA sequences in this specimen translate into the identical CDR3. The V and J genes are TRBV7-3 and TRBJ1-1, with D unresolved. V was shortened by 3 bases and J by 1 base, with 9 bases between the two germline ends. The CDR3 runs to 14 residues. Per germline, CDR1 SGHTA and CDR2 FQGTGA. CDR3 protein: CASSLLGENTEAFF. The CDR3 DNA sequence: TGTGCCAGCAGCTTGCTTGGGGAGAACACTGAAGCTTTCTTT.

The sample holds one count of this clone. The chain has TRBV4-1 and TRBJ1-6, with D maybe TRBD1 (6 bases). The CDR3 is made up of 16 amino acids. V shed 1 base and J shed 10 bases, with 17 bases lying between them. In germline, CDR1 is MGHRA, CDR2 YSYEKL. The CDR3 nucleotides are TGCGCCAGCAGCCAAGCGTGGACAGAACGCCGGTCACCCCTCCACTTT. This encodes CASSQAWTERRSPLHF.

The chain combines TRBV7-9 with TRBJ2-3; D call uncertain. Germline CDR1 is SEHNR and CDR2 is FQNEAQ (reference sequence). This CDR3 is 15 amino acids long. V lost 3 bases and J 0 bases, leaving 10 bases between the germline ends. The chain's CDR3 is CASSLVGLSTDTQYF. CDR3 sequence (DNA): TGTGCCAGCAGCTTGGTCGGATTAAGCACAGATACGCAGTATTTT.

The CDR3: CASSLSGTTEQFF. The CDR3 DNA reads as TGCGCCAGCAGCTTGAGCGGGACGACCGAGCAGTTCTTC. The genes are TRBV5-1 and TRBJ2-1; TRBD2 matches 7 bases. The trim removed 1 base at V and 10 bases at J, leaving 5 bases unmatched. CDR3 length equals 13 residues. Germline lookup yields CDR1 SGHRS and CDR2 YFSETQ.

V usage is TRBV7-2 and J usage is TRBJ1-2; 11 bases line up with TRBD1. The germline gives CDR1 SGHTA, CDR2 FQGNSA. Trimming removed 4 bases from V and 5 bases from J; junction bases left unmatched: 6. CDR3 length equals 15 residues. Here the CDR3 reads CASSYGQGASYGYTF. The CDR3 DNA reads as TGTGCCAGCAGCTACGGACAGGGGGCTAGTTATGGCTACACCTTC.

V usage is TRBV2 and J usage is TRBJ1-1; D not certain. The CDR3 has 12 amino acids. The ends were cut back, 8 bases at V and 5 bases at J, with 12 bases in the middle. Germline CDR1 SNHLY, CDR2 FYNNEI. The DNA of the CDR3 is TGTGCCAGCCGGTGGAGGACTACTGAAGCTTTCTTT. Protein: CASRWRTTEAFF.